These T cell receptor beta chains were read from a single sample in a study of blood T cell repertoires in COVID-19. The protocol was immunoSEQ multiplex PCR, while the TCRdb copy is restricted to in-frame clones and leaves out a portion. The data show about 26,000 clones, with around 93% seen just once and under 3.5% held by the top ten. Sequencing used peripheral blood. The receptors shown here come from a human donor in a cohort sampled during active COVID-19. The conserved cysteine and the conserved F or W are not part of the CDR3 here.

TRBJ2-1 | TRBV3-1/TRBV3-2 | ASSPRLAGHNEQF
TRBJ1-4 | TRBV28 | ASRLQGLGEKLF
TRBJ2-3 | TRBV2 | ASSNGAGGLGDTQY
TRBJ2-1 | TRBV5-4 | ASSLGQPYNEQF
TRBJ1-1 | TRBV29-1 | SVVQGARNTEAF
TRBJ1-1 | TRBV9 | ASSTNRQGDTEAF
TRBJ1-1 | TRBV24-1 | ATSESRTGRNTEAF
TRBJ2-7 | TRBV12-3/TRBV12-4 | ASTPDRGSEQY
TRBJ2-5 | TRBV4-1 | ASSGGRTEKETQY
TRBJ1-5 | TRBV10-3 | ATKTGYQPQH
TRBJ1-5 | TRBV3-1/TRBV3-2 | ASSQDRGQPQH
TRBJ1-5 | TRBV5-4 | ASSDGTYNQPQH
TRBJ1-6 | TRBV10-3 | AFQQGRGSPLH
TRBJ1-1 | TRBV13 | ASRTGVAEAF
TRBJ1-5 | TRBV2 | ASRTGTIWQPQH
TRBJ1-2 | TRBV12-3/TRBV12-4 | ASSPLVARGYT
TRBJ2-3 | TRBV3-1/TRBV3-2 | ASSHETSGVTDTQY
TRBJ2-2 | TRBV5-1 | ASSWTGMGTGELF
TRBJ2-2 | TRBV10-3 | AISDPGGNTGELF
TRBJ2-1 | TRBV5-4 | ASSETRMNEQF
TRBJ2-3 | TRBV9 | ASSPEGAGSTDTQY
TRBJ2-3 | TRBV18 | ASSPVAGGTDTQY
TRBJ2-7 | TRBV5-1 | ASSLGDWSSYEQY
TRBJ1-2 | TRBV27 | ASSEARGRYGYT
TRBJ1-5 | TRBV5-6 | ASSRGNDQPQH
TRBJ1-1 | TRBV4-1 | ASSQPGQGARTEAF
TRBJ2-1 | TRBV24-1 | ATSDNRGVGEQF
TRBJ2-2 | TRBV18 | ASSPPGLARYTGELF
TRBJ2-5 | TRBV2 | ASGLVQETQY
TRBJ2-2 | TRBV9 | ASSTNTGELF
TRBJ1-2 | TRBV9 | ASSRVGGDYGYT
TRBJ2-5 | TRBV2 | ASSERQNQETQY
TRBJ2-5 | TRBV5-1 | ASRKGQYQETQY
TRBJ1-2 | TRBV5-6 | ASSLDRGLYGYT
TRBJ1-2 | TRBV5-1 | ASSSNSYGYT
TRBJ2-4 | TRBV6-4 | ASCIRIAKNIQY
TRBJ1-6 | TRBV14 | ASSPMTQGENSPLH
TRBJ1-3 | TRBV15 | ATSRDRSSGNTIY
TRBJ1-1 | TRBV7-3 | ASSPQAGQGGAF
TRBJ2-1 | TRBV5-1 | ASSPGTGGPYNEQF
TRBJ2-1 | TRBV4-1 | ASSQDLVGAGPKQF
TRBJ2-5 | TRBV11-2 | ASSLGGQSETQY
TRBJ1-2 | TRBV2 | ASSVDWGGYT
TRBJ2-7 | TRBV19 | ASSKTGVRYEQY
TRBJ1-2 | TRBV28 | ASTMAPNNYGYT
TRBJ2-7 | TRBV12-5 | ASGLGQGYEQY
TRBJ2-3 | TRBV6-1 | ASSATAQDITDTQY
TRBJ2-5 | TRBV29-1 | SVEPWTSGGRETQY
TRBJ2-1 | TRBV5-6 | ASRRTSGSYNEQF
TRBJ2-3 | TRBV7-9 | ASSFAGTSVADTQY
TRBJ2-5 | TRBV7-2 | ASSGWGIGGETQY